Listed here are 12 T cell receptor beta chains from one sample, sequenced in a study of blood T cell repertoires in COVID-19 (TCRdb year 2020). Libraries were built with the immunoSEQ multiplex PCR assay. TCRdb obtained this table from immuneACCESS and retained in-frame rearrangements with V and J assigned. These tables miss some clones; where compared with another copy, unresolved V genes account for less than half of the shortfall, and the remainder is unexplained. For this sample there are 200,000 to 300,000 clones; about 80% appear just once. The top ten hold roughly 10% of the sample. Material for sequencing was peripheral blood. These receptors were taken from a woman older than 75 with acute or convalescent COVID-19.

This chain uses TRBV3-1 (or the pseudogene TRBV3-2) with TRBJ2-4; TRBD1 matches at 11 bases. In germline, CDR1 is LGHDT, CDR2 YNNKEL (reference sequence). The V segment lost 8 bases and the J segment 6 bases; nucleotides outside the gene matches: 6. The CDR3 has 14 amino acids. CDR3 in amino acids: CASLGQGVGNIQYF. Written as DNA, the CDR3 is TGTGCCAGCCTGGGACAGGGGGTTGGAAACATTCAGTACTTC.

CDR3 region: CASSVGPNTGELFF. DNA for the CDR3: TGTGCCAGCAGTGTGGGGCCTAACACCGGGGAGCTGTTTTTT. V is TRBV2 and J is TRBJ2-2, with TRBD1 as a possible D gene (5 bases). The germline V and J ends were trimmed by 4 bases and 2 bases, with 8 bases remaining between them. This CDR3 spans 14 amino acids. The germline CDR1 and CDR2 sequences are SNHLY and FYNNEI.

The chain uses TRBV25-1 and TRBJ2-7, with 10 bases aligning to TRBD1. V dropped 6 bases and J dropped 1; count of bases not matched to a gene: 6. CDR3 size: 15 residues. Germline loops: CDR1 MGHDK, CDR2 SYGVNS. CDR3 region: CASRSGQGFSYEQYF. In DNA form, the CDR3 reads TGTGCCAGCAGATCGGGACAGGGGTTTTCCTACGAGCAGTACTTC.

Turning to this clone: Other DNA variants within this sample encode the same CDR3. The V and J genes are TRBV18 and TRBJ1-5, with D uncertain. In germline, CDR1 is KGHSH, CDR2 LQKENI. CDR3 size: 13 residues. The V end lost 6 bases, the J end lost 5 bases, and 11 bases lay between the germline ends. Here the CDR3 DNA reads TGTGCCAGCTCGCTTAACAGTGATCAGCCCCAGCATTTT. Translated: CASSLNSDQPQHF.

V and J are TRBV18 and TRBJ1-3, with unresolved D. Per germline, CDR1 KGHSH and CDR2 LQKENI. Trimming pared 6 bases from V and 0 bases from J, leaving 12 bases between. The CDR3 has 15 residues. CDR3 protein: CASSPSTDSGNTIYF. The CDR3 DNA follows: TGTGCCAGCTCGCCCTCTACCGACTCTGGAAACACCATATATTTT.

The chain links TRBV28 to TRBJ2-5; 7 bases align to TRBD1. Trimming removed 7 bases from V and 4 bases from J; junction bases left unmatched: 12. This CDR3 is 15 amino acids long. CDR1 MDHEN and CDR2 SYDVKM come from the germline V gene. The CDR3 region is CASTPTSTGRETQYF. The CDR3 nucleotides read TGTGCCAGCACCCCTACCTCGACAGGGCGAGAGACCCAGTACTTC.

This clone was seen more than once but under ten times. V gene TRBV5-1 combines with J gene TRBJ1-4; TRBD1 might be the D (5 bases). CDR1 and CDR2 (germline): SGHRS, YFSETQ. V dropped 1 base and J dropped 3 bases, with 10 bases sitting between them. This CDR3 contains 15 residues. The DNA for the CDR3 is TGCGCCAGCAGCTTGCAGGGTTCCTCTAATGAAAAACTGTTTTTT. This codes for CASSLQGSSNEKLFF.

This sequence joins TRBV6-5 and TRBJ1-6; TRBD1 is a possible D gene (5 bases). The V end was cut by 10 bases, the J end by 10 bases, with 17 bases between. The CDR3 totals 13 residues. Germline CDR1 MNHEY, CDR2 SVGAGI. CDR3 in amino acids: CATGPGGVSPLHF. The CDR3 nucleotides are TGTGCCACGGGGCCCGGGGGGGTCTCACCCCTCCACTTT.

CDR3 coding DNA: TGTGCCAGCAGTGCCGGGACACAAAGATACGAGCAGTACTTC. This encodes CASSAGTQRYEQYF. The V gene is TRBV27, the J gene TRBJ2-7, with TRBD1 as a possible D gene (6 bases). Per the germline V gene, CDR1 is MNHEY and CDR2 is SMNVEV (reference sequence). The CDR3 has 14 amino acids. V lost 5 bases and J 4 bases, leaving 15 bases between the germline ends.

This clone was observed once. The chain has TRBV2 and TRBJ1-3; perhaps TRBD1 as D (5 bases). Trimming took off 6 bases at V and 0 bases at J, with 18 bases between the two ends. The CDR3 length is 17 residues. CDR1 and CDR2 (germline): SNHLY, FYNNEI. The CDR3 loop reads CASRTPGLGSSGNTIYF. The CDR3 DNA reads TGTGCCAGCAGGACCCCGGGACTGGGTAGCTCTGGAAACACCATATATTTT.

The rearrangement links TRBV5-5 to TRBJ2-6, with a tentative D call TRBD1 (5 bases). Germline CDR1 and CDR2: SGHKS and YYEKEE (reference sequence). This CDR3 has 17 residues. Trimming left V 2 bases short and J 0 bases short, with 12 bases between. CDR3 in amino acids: CASSLGEQVSGANVLTF. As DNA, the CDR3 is TGTGCCAGCAGCTTAGGGGAACAGGTCTCTGGGGCCAACGTCCTGACTTTC.

CDR3 in DNA: TGTGCCAGCACTCGACTAGCGGGGGGGAACAATGAGCAGTTCTTC. Translation: CASTRLAGGNNEQFF. The chain is built from TRBV6-5 and TRBJ2-1; TRBD2 aligns across 14 bases. This CDR3 is 15 amino acids long. V shed 7 bases, J shed 5 bases, and the junction held 4 bases outside the gene matches. Germline values: CDR1 MNHEY, CDR2 SVGAGI.